This paragraph reports one T cell receptor (beta chain). No antigen is known for it. A junction end diverges from the germline sequence, so it may reflect a read error. The data were produced by immunoSEQ multiplex PCR, yet TCRdb's version contains in-frame clones alone and is incomplete. The sample yields over 30,000 clones, 75% to 95% seen once. The time point was: week 47, end of study. It was 300 ug of mutant IDH1 20-mer peptide that made up each vaccine dose, given with topical imiquimod. This sample is drawn from a study of a mutant IDH1 vaccine in newly diagnosed glioma. About the study: Onset of vaccination occurred 4-6 weeks following radiotherapy alone, or with temozolomide cycles. Most had both radiotherapy and temozolomide beforehand; others had only one. V12 occurred at week 35 and V13 at week 47.

Overall study results and limits: Pseudoprogression apparently tracked independently of changes in top peripheral T cell clonotypes.

The sequence derives from a woman aged 40-49 years with glioma. The sample here was PBMCs, taken from a glioma patient whose treatment included an IDH1 peptide vaccine.

CDR3 bases: TGTGCTAGCAGCCCGCAACGGCCGGGACAGGGGGCGGGGGAGCAGTACTTC. Protein product: CASSPQRPGQGAGEQYF. The chain has TRBV7-7 and TRBJ2-7, with TRBD1 matching 12 bases. CDR3 length: 17 amino acids. Germline loops: CDR1 SSHAT, CDR2 FNYEAQ (reference sequence). The complete variable domain, with remaining parts taken from reference TRBV7-7 and TRBJ2-7, reads GAGVSQSPRYKVTKRGQDVTLRCDPISSHATLYWYQQALGQGPEFLTYFNYEAQPDKSGLPSDRFSAERPEGSISTLTIQRTEQRDSAMYRCASSPQRPGQGAGEQYFGPGTRLTVT.